This T cell receptor (beta chain) emerged from a study of tumor-infiltrating lymphocytes in primary liver carcinoma. Starting from 450 to 500 ng of total RNA, TCR beta cDNA was produced with a primer in the constant region. Construction of TCR beta libraries relied on three successive nested multiplex PCR rounds employing slightly modified ARM-PCR. The study ran its first two PCR rounds for roughly 9 cycles each, using TRBV1-TRBV30 forward primers and a C-beta reverse primer. Each CDR3 protein gets one entry after TCRdb re-called the multiplex PCR reads with MiXCR. The table has more than 85,000 distinct CDR3 sequences, about four fifths seen once. RNA and DNA were co-extracted from about 19-30 mg of unsorted bulk tissue. Germline values: CDR1 MNHNS, CDR2 SASEGT. This CDR3 contains 17 residues. J was trimmed by 2 bases and V by 10 bases; bases with no gene match: 15.

The clonotype was recovered from a man in his forties with primary liver carcinoma and hepatitis B virus infection. Sequencing was carried out using liver tumor tissue from sampling region 3. Regarding subset: tumor region T3, left-lateral pole. This sequence joins TRBV6-1 and TRBJ2-2; 8 bases line up with TRBD2. CDR3 coding DNA: TGTGCCACGTCACTTCGAACTAGCGGAATCAACACCGGGGAGCTGTTTTTT. This gives the protein CATSLRTSGINTGELFF.